Below, 11 T cell receptor beta chains from the same sample are listed, as sequenced in a study of monozygotic twins with cystic fibrosis (dated by TCRdb to the early 2020s). Library construction relied on the immunoSEQ multiplex PCR assay. TCRdb took this table from immuneACCESS and kept in-frame rearrangements with V and J called. Such tables lack part of the clones; where checked against another copy, unresolved V genes explain under half of the gap, and the rest is unexplained. The table for this sample lists fewer than 10,000 clones; about 98% of them were counted only once. 0.24% of the sample rests with the top ten. Sequenced sample: blood. These receptors all come from a girl aged 2-9 years with cystic fibrosis.

V and J are TRBV10-1 and TRBJ1-1; D is perhaps TRBD1 (5 bases). The CDR3 has 11 amino acids. Trimming stripped 3 bases from V and 7 bases from J, with 6 bases between. Per germline, CDR1 WNHNN and CDR2 SYGVQD (reference sequence). This CDR3 is CASSEQDEAFF. In nucleotides, the CDR3 is TGCGCCAGCAGTGAACAGGATGAAGCTTTCTTT.

The chain links TRBV11-2 to TRBJ2-3; weak D call: TRBD2 (5 bases). The CDR3 is 15 residues long. Trimming took 1 base from V and 5 from J, leaving 13 bases between them. In germline, CDR1 is SGHAT, CDR2 FQNNGV. CDR3 protein: CASSLAGIRRDTQYF. The CDR3 nucleotides are TGTGCCAGCAGCTTAGCGGGAATCCGACGAGATACGCAGTATTTT.

This clone occurred once. The chain joins TRBV19 to TRBJ2-3, with a tentative D call TRBD1 (6 bases). The germline V and J ends were trimmed by 7 bases and 1 base, with 15 bases remaining between them. This CDR3 contains 15 residues. Germline lookup yields CDR1 LNHDA and CDR2 SQIVND (reference sequence). Here the CDR3 DNA reads TGTGCCAGTACCCTCCAGACAGGTCGCACAGATACGCAGTATTTT. It specifies CASTLQTGRTDTQYF.

CDR3 bases: TGTGCCAGCCTTGATTATAACCCCTACGAGCAGTACTTC. It translates to CASLDYNPYEQYF. The chain recombines TRBV6-1 with TRBJ2-7; D is uncertain. Trimming removed 8 bases from V and 2 bases from J, with 13 bases in between. Germline V CDR1 and CDR2: MNHNS, SASEGT. The CDR3 extends over 13 amino acids.

This chain connects TRBV4-1 to TRBJ1-1; TRBD1 is a possible D gene (6 bases). Trimming removed 6 bases at V and 5 bases at J, with 13 bases between. This CDR3 spans 13 amino acids. Germline V gene data show CDR1 as MGHRA and CDR2 as YSYEKL. CDR3 sequence: CASRVTGRTEAFF. CDR3 DNA: TGCGCCAGCAGAGTTACAGGGAGAACTGAAGCTTTCTTT.

This chain uses TRBV4-3 with TRBJ2-2; 8 positions match TRBD2. The CDR3 runs 17 residues. CDR1 and CDR2 (germline): LGHNA, YSLEER. The trim removed 3 bases at V and 4 bases at J, leaving 10 bases unmatched. This chain's CDR3 is CASSHRRGGARTGELFF. CDR3 DNA: TGCGCCAGCAGCCACCGCCGGGGGGGGGCTCGCACCGGGGAGCTGTTTTTT.

The chain is built from TRBV5-1 and TRBJ2-3, with TRBD2 matching 8 bases. The ends lost 4 bases at V and 2 bases at J; junction bases unmatched: 6. The CDR3 is made up of 15 amino acids. Germline loops: CDR1 SGHRS, CDR2 YFSETQ. CDR3 coding DNA: TGCGCCAGCAGCCCCAGCGGGAGCGCCACAGATACGCAGTATTTT. This encodes CASSPSGSATDTQYF.

The chain is built from TRBV6-4 and TRBJ1-2, with D perhaps matching TRBD1 (5 bases). Germline CDR1 reads MRHNA; CDR2 reads SNTAGT. Trimming left V 0 bases short and J 4 bases short, with 9 bases between. The CDR3 runs 14 residues. The CDR3 here is CASSDSQGGYGYTF. DNA of the CDR3: TGTGCCAGCAGTGACTCTCAGGGCGGCTATGGCTACACCTTC.

This chain links TRBV19 with TRBJ1-1; D unclear. V was shortened by 3 bases and J by 4 bases, with 12 bases between the two germline ends. Germline values: CDR1 LNHDA, CDR2 SQIVND (reference sequence). The CDR3 has 14 amino acids. In nucleotides, the CDR3 is TGTGCCAGTAGTATTGGCAGGTCGGTCACTGAAGCTTTCTTT. This translates into CASSIGRSVTEAFF.

This chain connects TRBV29-1 to TRBJ2-3; D is unresolved. There are 13 residues in the CDR3. The germline V gene has CDR1 SQVTM and CDR2 ANQGSEA. V was shortened by 3 bases and J by 0 bases, with 7 bases between the two germline ends. CDR3 region: CSVDSGSTDTQYF. DNA for the CDR3: TGCAGCGTTGACTCAGGTAGCACAGATACGCAGTATTTT.

This sequence joins TRBV19 and TRBJ2-7; D unclear. The CDR3 sequence is 15 residues long. V gave up 3 bases and J gave up 3 bases, with 15 bases separating them. Germline lookup yields CDR1 LNHDA and CDR2 SQIVND (reference sequence). The CDR3 bases are TGTGCCAGTAGTATTCTCAACGACCGAGGCTACGAGCAGTACTTC. It yields the protein CASSILNDRGYEQYF.